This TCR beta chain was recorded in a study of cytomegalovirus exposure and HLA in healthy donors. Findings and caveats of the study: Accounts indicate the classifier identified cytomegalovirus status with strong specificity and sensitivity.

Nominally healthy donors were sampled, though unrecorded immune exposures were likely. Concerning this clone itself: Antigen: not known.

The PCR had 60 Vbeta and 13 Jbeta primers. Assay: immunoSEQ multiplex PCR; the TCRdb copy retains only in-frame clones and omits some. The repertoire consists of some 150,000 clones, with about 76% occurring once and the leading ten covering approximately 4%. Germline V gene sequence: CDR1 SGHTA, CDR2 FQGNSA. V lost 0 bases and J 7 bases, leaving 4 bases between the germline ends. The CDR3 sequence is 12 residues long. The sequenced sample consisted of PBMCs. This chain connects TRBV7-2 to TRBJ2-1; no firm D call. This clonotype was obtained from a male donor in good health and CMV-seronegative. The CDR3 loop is CASSLARNEQFF. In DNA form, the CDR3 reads TGTGCCAGCAGCTTAGCGAGGAATGAGCAGTTCTTC.